These 30 T cell receptor beta chains came from one sample sequenced in a study of cytomegalovirus exposure and HLA in healthy donors. Primers included in the PCR were 60 Vbeta and 13 Jbeta primers. TCRdb's copy holds only in-frame clones and misses some; the assay was immunoSEQ multiplex PCR. Of around 110,000 clones listed, about four fifths are singletons. The sequenced sample consisted of PBMCs. Receptor source: a man aged 25 to 45 in good health and CMV-seropositive.

The chain employs TRBV7-2 and TRBJ2-1; TRBD2 agrees at 11 bases. The ends lost 6 bases at V and 8 bases at J; junction bases unmatched: 9. The CDR3 runs 15 residues. Germline CDR1 is SGHTA and CDR2 is FQGNSA. The chain's CDR3 is CASRRIAGGHDEQFF. As DNA, the CDR3 is TGTGCCAGCAGGCGCATAGCGGGGGGGCACGATGAGCAGTTCTTC.

V usage is TRBV19 and J usage is TRBJ2-5, with 7 bases fitting TRBD1. The germline V gene has CDR1 LNHDA and CDR2 SQIVND (reference sequence). The CDR3 length is 14 residues. Trimming cost V 7 bases and J 1 base; bases outside gene matches: 6. The CDR3 coding sequence is TGTGCCAGTAACACGGGACAGACCCAAGAGACCCAGTACTTC. Translated, it gives CASNTGQTQETQYF.

The rearrangement joins TRBV11-3 to TRBJ2-7; unclear D gene. This CDR3 contains 11 residues. From germline, CDR1 is SGHNT and CDR2 YENEEA. V was shortened by 6 bases and J by 5 bases, with 8 bases between the two germline ends. DNA of the CDR3: TGTGCCAGCAGGAGAAACCACGAGCAGTACTTC. Translated, it gives CASRRNHEQYF.

The genes are TRBV6-5 and TRBJ2-2; a possible D gene is TRBD2 (6 bases). Per the germline V gene, CDR1 is MNHEY and CDR2 is SVGAGI. The CDR3 consists of 14 residues. V lost 3 bases to trimming and J lost 6 bases, with 11 bases between them. The CDR3 DNA reads TGTGCCAGCAGTTATGGGCGGAGGGCCGGGGAGCTGTTTTTT. This sequence encodes CASSYGRRAGELFF.

The chain recombines TRBV6-5 with TRBJ1-5; D unclear. V was clipped by 5 bases and J by 4 bases, with 12 bases between them. There are 14 residues in the CDR3. Germline CDR1 and CDR2: MNHEY and SVGAGI. The CDR3 loop is CASSINTANQPQHF. The CDR3 DNA sequence: TGTGCCAGCAGTATCAATACTGCTAATCAGCCCCAGCATTTT.

V gene TRBV15 combines with J gene TRBJ1-2, with TRBD1 identical over 7 bases. CDR3 size: 15 residues. V gave up 0 bases and J gave up 12 bases; unmatched junction bases: 13. The germline V gene has CDR1 LNHNV and CDR2 YYDKDF (reference sequence). CDR3 sequence reads: CATSRDHNLLDRDTF. CDR3 sequence (DNA): TGTGCCACCAGCAGAGATCATAACCTTCTCGACAGGGACACCTTC.

The rearrangement uses TRBV27 and TRBJ1-5, with D uncertain. V dropped 5 bases and J dropped 0 bases, with 5 bases sitting between them. This CDR3 is built from 13 residues. Looked up from germline, CDR1 is MNHEY and CDR2 is SMNVEV (reference sequence). The CDR3 region has the DNA TGTGCCAGCAGTACACATAGCAATCAGCCCCAGCATTTT. It encodes CASSTHSNQPQHF.

This rearrangement joins TRBV5-1 to TRBJ1-3; 9 nucleotides match TRBD1. The V and J ends lost 2 bases and 3 bases, in that order; junction bases with no gene match: 3. The length of the CDR3 is 15 residues. CDR1 SGHRS and CDR2 YFSETQ come from the germline V gene. In DNA, the CDR3 is TGCGCCAGCAGCTTTACAGGGGGCGATGGAAACACCATATATTTT. It encodes CASSFTGGDGNTIYF.

The chain joins TRBV27 to TRBJ2-7; 7 bases are shared with TRBD1. The J segment lost 5 bases and the V segment lost 3 bases, leaving 4 bases of the junction unmatched. In germline, CDR1 is MNHEY, CDR2 SMNVEV (reference sequence). This CDR3 comprises 13 residues. The CDR3 DNA reads TGTGCCAGCAGTTTCGGGACAGCGAACGAGCAGTACTTC. Amino acid sequence: CASSFGTANEQYF.

This chain uses TRBV2 with TRBJ2-3, with D perhaps matching TRBD1 (7 bases). CDR3 length: 14 amino acids. Germline values: CDR1 SNHLY, CDR2 FYNNEI. V was shortened by 0 bases and J by 9 bases, with 13 bases between the two germline ends. The chain's CDR3 is CASSEAPAGGTQYF. As DNA, the CDR3 is TGTGCCAGCAGTGAAGCGCCGGCAGGGGGGACGCAGTATTTT. Combining the CDR3 with reference TRBV2 and TRBJ2-3 gives the whole variable domain EPEVTQTPSHQVTQMGQEVILRCVPISNHLYFYWYRQILGQKVEFLVSFYNNEISEKSEIFDDQFSVERPDGSNFTLKIRSTKLEDSAMYFCASSEAPAGGTQYFGPGTRLTVL.

V is TRBV5-6 and J is TRBJ1-5; 7 bases are shared with TRBD1. CDR1 is SGHDT and CDR2 is YYEEEE in the germline V gene. The CDR3 has 16 amino acids. The V segment lost 2 bases and the J segment 2 bases; nucleotides outside the gene matches: 7. The CDR3 DNA sequence: TGTGCCAGCAGCTTAAGGGCAGGGGGAGGCAATCAGCCCCAGCATTTT. As protein: CASSLRAGGGNQPQHF.

This rearrangement joins TRBV29-1 to TRBJ1-3; D is uncertain. The CDR3 loop spans 13 amino acids. Trimming pared 6 bases from V and 4 bases from J, leaving 13 bases between. CDR1 SQVTM and CDR2 ANQGSEA come from the germline V gene. CDR3: CSVQAGNGNTIYF. The CDR3 DNA reads as TGCAGCGTCCAAGCGGGCAACGGAAACACCATATATTTT.

The chain employs TRBV2 and TRBJ1-1; D ambiguous. Germline assignment: CDR1 SNHLY and CDR2 FYNNEI. The V end was cut by 8 bases, the J end by 4 bases, with 11 bases between. There are 12 residues in the CDR3. CDR3 DNA sequence: TGTGCCAGCCAGAAAGGAGTCACTGAAGCTTTCTTT. Residues: CASQKGVTEAFF.

The V gene is TRBV11-2, the J gene TRBJ1-2; the D gene is possibly TRBD1 (5 bases). Trimming removed 1 base at V and 1 base at J, with 7 bases between. In germline, CDR1 is SGHAT, CDR2 FQNNGV. The CDR3 spans 14 residues. CDR3 nucleotide sequence: TGTGCCAGCAGCTTAGCCGACAGTAACTATGGCTACACCTTC. It encodes CASSLADSNYGYTF.

The rearrangement joins TRBV6-6 to TRBJ1-1; possible D gene TRBD1, 6 bases. CDR1 MNHNY and CDR2 SVGAGI come from the germline V gene (reference sequence). Trimming shortened V by 5 bases and J by 6 bases, and 16 bases separated the two germline ends. CDR3 size: 14 residues. The CDR3 DNA follows: TGTGCCAGCAGTCCCGAGGGGGATATCGCTGAAGCTTTCTTT. It encodes CASSPEGDIAEAFF.

The genes are TRBV18 and TRBJ1-5; tentative D call: TRBD1 (6 bases). V was clipped by 3 bases and J by 5 bases, with 8 bases between them. The CDR3 is made up of 13 amino acids. The germline CDR1 and CDR2 sequences are KGHSH and LQKENI. As DNA, the CDR3 is TGTGCCAGCTCACCTGGACAGCATCAGCCCCAGCATTTT. Translating gives CASSPGQHQPQHF.

This clone was seen once. The V call is TRBV15, the J call TRBJ2-1; D gene unclear. The CDR3 spans 15 residues. Germline V CDR1 and CDR2: LNHNV, YYDKDF (reference sequence). Trimming left V 1 base short and J 0 bases short, with 7 bases between. The CDR3 nucleotides are TGTGCCACCAGCAGAGGTGGTAGCTCCTACAATGAGCAGTTCTTC. Translation gives CATSRGGSSYNEQFF.

This chain connects TRBV29-1 to TRBJ2-7; a weak D match, TRBD1 (6 bases). The CDR3 runs 11 residues. V was pared by 3 bases and J by 5 bases, with 8 bases between. The germline V gene has CDR1 SQVTM and CDR2 ANQGSEA. CDR3 sequence: CSVEHRDEQYF. DNA of the CDR3: TGCAGCGTTGAGCACAGGGACGAGCAGTACTTC.

Note on this clone: Sequence at one end of the junction differs from germline and may be a read error. This chain joins TRBV12-5 and TRBJ2-7; 10 bases are a match to TRBD1. Germline V CDR1 and CDR2: LGHNT, FRNRAP. The CDR3 runs to 15 residues. This chain's CDR3 is CASGLWDRGDYKQYF. CDR3 bases: TGTGCTAGTGGTTTGTGGGACAGGGGTGACTACAAGCAGTACTTC.

The V call is TRBV5-4, the J call TRBJ2-3, with 12 bases fitting TRBD2. From germline, CDR1 is SGHNT and CDR2 YYREEE (reference sequence). The CDR3 is made up of 16 amino acids. V shed 4 bases, J shed 5 bases, and the junction held 8 bases outside the gene matches. The CDR3 loop is CASSPTSGGHIDTQYF. The CDR3 region has the DNA TGTGCCAGCAGCCCAACTAGCGGGGGGCATATAGATACGCAGTATTTT.

The rearrangement joins TRBV6-5 to TRBJ1-1; D is perhaps TRBD1 (6 bases). The CDR3 contains 14 residues. Trimming left V 5 bases short and J 0 bases short, with 10 bases between. Germline V lookup: CDR1 MNHEY, CDR2 SVGAGI. DNA for the CDR3: TGTGCCAGCAGTCACAACAGGGTGAACACTGAAGCTTTCTTT. Protein sequence: CASSHNRVNTEAFF.

The chain uses TRBV11-2 and TRBJ1-1; 10 bases are a match to TRBD1. The germline V gene has CDR1 SGHAT and CDR2 FQNNGV. The CDR3 has 16 residues. V gave up 1 base and J gave up 4 bases; unmatched junction bases: 6. Here the CDR3 DNA reads TGTGCCAGCAGCTTAGTGACAGGGGGCGAGGGCACTGAAGCTTTCTTT. Protein: CASSLVTGGEGTEAFF.

V and J are TRBV10-3 and TRBJ1-2; the D is unclear. From germline, CDR1 is ENHRY and CDR2 SYGVKD. V was shortened by 5 bases and J by 8 bases, with 15 bases between the two germline ends. CDR3 length: 13 amino acids. The chain's CDR3 is CAISPSGVHGYTF. CDR3 DNA sequence: TGTGCCATCAGTCCTTCGGGAGTGCACGGCTACACCTTC.

V and J are TRBV5-1 and TRBJ2-7; no firm D call. Germline V gene sequence: CDR1 SGHRS, CDR2 YFSETQ. V lost 1 base and J 5 bases, leaving 10 bases between the germline ends. The CDR3 has 13 amino acids. The DNA of the CDR3 is TGCGCCAGCAGCTTGAACGAGGCCAACGAGCAGTACTTC. Protein: CASSLNEANEQYF. Full variable domain (remainder filled in from reference TRBV5-1 and TRBJ2-7): KAGVTQTPRYLIKTRGQQVTLSCSPISGHRSVSWYQQTPGQGLQFLFEYFSETQRNKGNFPGRFSGRQFSNSRSEMNVSTLELGDSALYLCASSLNEANEQYFGPGTRLTVT.

CDR3 sequence: CASSLGIRGPHEQYF. CDR3 DNA sequence: TGTGCCAGCAGCTTAGGTATCAGGGGTCCCCACGAGCAGTACTTC. The V gene is TRBV7-9, the J gene TRBJ2-7; D perhaps matches TRBD1 (6 bases). Between the trimmed V and J ends, which lost 1 base and 5 bases, there was a span of 15 bases. The CDR3 totals 15 residues. Germline loops: CDR1 SEHNR, CDR2 FQNEAQ (reference sequence).

The genes are TRBV19 and TRBJ1-1, with D unresolved. This CDR3 is built from 13 residues. With 5 bases removed from V and 5 bases from J, the gap between germline ends came to 12 bases. Germline V gene lookup returns CDR1 LNHDA and CDR2 SQIVND (reference sequence). CDR3 residues: CASSAHLRTEAFF. The DNA of the CDR3 is TGTGCCAGTAGTGCCCACCTTAGAACTGAAGCTTTCTTT. Drawing the rest from reference TRBV19 and TRBJ1-1, the complete variable domain is DGGITQSPKYLFRKEGQNVTLSCEQNLNHDAMYWYRQDPGQGLRLIYYSQIVNDFQKGDIAEGYSVSREKKESFPLTVTSAQKNPTAFYLCASSAHLRTEAFFGQGTRLTVV.

This clone was seen only once. The chain joins TRBV27 to TRBJ2-5; no clear D gene. The V gene lost 4 bases and the J gene lost 1 base, with 7 bases spanning the gap. Germline V lookup: CDR1 MNHEY, CDR2 SMNVEV (reference sequence). CDR3 length: 13 amino acids. The CDR3: CASSYRVQETQYF. DNA for the CDR3: TGTGCCAGCAGTTATCGGGTCCAAGAGACCCAGTACTTC.

This chain uses TRBV5-1 with TRBJ2-1; 14 nucleotides match TRBD2. The CDR3 is made up of 17 amino acids. V lost 0 bases to trimming and J lost 2 bases; unmatched junction nucleotides: 1. Germline CDR1 is SGHRS and CDR2 is YFSETQ. The CDR3 DNA follows: TGCGCCAGCAGCTTGGAGGGACTAGCGGGGGCCTACAATGAGCAGTTCTTC. It codes for CASSLEGLAGAYNEQFF.

A single count supports this clone. The chain joins TRBV19 to TRBJ2-7; the match to TRBD1 covers 7 bases. The germline gives CDR1 LNHDA, CDR2 SQIVND (reference sequence). CDR3 length: 14 residues. V was pared by 5 bases and J by 5 bases, with 9 bases of the junction left unmatched. The CDR3: CASSSTGVLDEQYF. The CDR3 region has the DNA TGTGCCAGTAGTTCCACAGGGGTTCTGGACGAGCAGTACTTC.

The V and J genes are TRBV7-9 and TRBJ1-3; no definite D call. CDR3 size: 15 residues. Trimming shortened V by 5 bases and J by 1 base, and 12 bases separated the two germline ends. Germline V gives CDR1 SEHNR, CDR2 FQNEAQ (reference sequence). CDR3 sequence: CASSLTSLSGNTIYF. In DNA form, the CDR3 reads TGTGCCAGCAGCCTCACAAGTCTTTCTGGAAACACCATATATTTT.